This TCR beta chain was obtained from a study of blood T cells in healthy people across ages. The use of a sample-barcoded 5' primer and a J-beta primer mix characterized a second PCR of 7 to 11 cycles. TCRdb re-called the 5' RACE reads through MiXCR, storing one row per CDR3 protein. This table has about 930,000 distinct CDR3 sequences, 25% to 35% appearing once. This clonotype showed up just a few times. One end of the junction is discordant with germline, which a read error may explain. The CDR3 is 15 residues long. From germline, CDR1 is SGHVS and CDR2 FQNEAQ. These same data were also listed under a study on T cells of mothers and their children.

The chain has TRBV7-8 and TRBJ2-7; D unresolved. Sequencing input: blood. This clonotype originated in a woman between 40 and 55 years old in good health. The CDR3 region has the DNA TGTGACAGCAGCTTCGCCCTTAGCTCCTACAATGAGCAGTACTTC. Translating gives CDSSFALSSYNEQYF.